The 26 T cell receptor beta chains below were found in one sample sequenced in a study of cytomegalovirus exposure and HLA in healthy donors. This PCR relied on a set of 60 Vbeta primers and 13 Jbeta primers. The assay was immunoSEQ multiplex PCR, and TCRdb's table has in-frame clones only and misses some. The table has approximately 110,000 clones, 83% seen once; the top ten hold over 5%. The sequencing input was PBMCs. These receptors were obtained from a man younger than 30 in good health and CMV-seronegative.

This chain uses TRBV30 with TRBJ1-1, with D maybe TRBD1 (6 bases). Germline CDR1 GTSNPN, CDR2 SVGIG (reference sequence). V dropped 0 bases and J dropped 4 bases, with 9 bases sitting between them. This CDR3 region has 13 residues. CDR3 amino acids: CAWSVRGGTEAFF. The CDR3 bases are TGTGCCTGGAGTGTACGAGGGGGCACTGAAGCTTTCTTT.

This clone was counted between two and nine times. This sequence joins TRBV19 and TRBJ2-7, with a possible D match to TRBD1 (6 bases). Germline V gene data show CDR1 as LNHDA and CDR2 as SQIVND (reference sequence). This CDR3 region has 13 residues. Between the trimmed V and J ends, which lost 5 bases and 7 bases, there was a span of 15 bases. In DNA form, the CDR3 reads TGTGCCAGTAGTGTGTCAGGGGTAGTGGAGCAGTACTTC. Translated, it gives CASSVSGVVEQYF.

The chain links TRBV11-3 to TRBJ2-2, with D perhaps matching TRBD2 (6 bases). Germline V lookup: CDR1 SGHNT, CDR2 YENEEA. The V end lost 2 bases, the J end lost 2 bases, and 18 bases lay between the germline ends. There are 18 residues in the CDR3. In DNA, the CDR3 is TGTGCCAGCAGCTTATATCCGTTGGGAGGTGCAAACACCGGGGAGCTGTTTTTT. This gives the protein CASSLYPLGGANTGELFF.

CDR3 in amino acids: CASSIKNLRATNEKLFF. CDR3 bases: TGTGCCAGTAGTATAAAAAACCTACGGGCAACTAATGAAAAACTGTTTTTT. The genes are TRBV19 and TRBJ1-4; D call uncertain. The CDR3 has 17 residues. In germline, CDR1 is LNHDA, CDR2 SQIVND (reference sequence). V dropped 2 bases and J dropped 0 bases, with 13 bases sitting between them.

V is TRBV13 and J is TRBJ2-1; TRBD2 agrees at 9 bases. Trimming removed 2 bases from V and 2 bases from J; junction bases left unmatched: 7. CDR1 PRHDT and CDR2 FYEKMQ come from the germline V gene (reference sequence). The CDR3 spans 17 residues. CDR3 in DNA: TGTGCCAGCAGCTTAAGGTCGCGGGAGGGCCCCTACAATGAGCAGTTCTTC. The encoded protein is CASSLRSREGPYNEQFF. Drawing the rest from reference TRBV13 and TRBJ2-1, the complete variable domain is AAGVIQSPRHLIKEKRETATLKCYPIPRHDTVYWYQQGPGQDPQFLISFYEKMQSDKGSIPDRFSAQQFSDYHSELNMSSLELGDSALYFCASSLRSREGPYNEQFFGPGTRLTVL.

A remark on this clone: The junction does not match germline at one end; this may be a read error. The chain uses TRBV7-9 and TRBJ1-2; a weak D match, TRBD1 (6 bases). The length of the CDR3 is 12 residues. Looked up from germline, CDR1 is SEHNR and CDR2 is FQNEAQ (reference sequence). CDR3 amino acids: CSSSWDIEGYTF. CDR3 in DNA: TGTTCCAGCAGCTGGGACATTGAGGGCTACACCTTC. The whole variable domain, filled in from reference TRBV7-9 and TRBJ1-2, reads DTGVSQNPRHKITKRGQNVTFRCDPISEHNRLYWYRQTLGQGPEFLTYFQNEAQLEKSRLLSDRFSAERPKGSFSTLEIQRTEQGDSAMYLCSSSWDIEGYTFGSGTRLTVV.

The chain joins TRBV6-5 to TRBJ2-5; D is possibly TRBD2 (5 bases). Germline values: CDR1 MNHEY, CDR2 SVGAGI. Trimming shortened V by 10 bases and J by 3 bases, and 18 bases separated the two germline ends. The CDR3 consists of 14 residues. CDR3 amino acids: CATLPSVGEETQYF. The CDR3 DNA sequence: TGTGCCACCCTCCCGTCGGTGGGAGAAGAGACCCAGTACTTC.

About this clone: Germline and junction disagree at one end, which may indicate a read error. The V and J genes are TRBV5-5 and TRBJ2-7, with D perhaps matching TRBD1 (6 bases). The CDR3 contains 15 residues. In germline, CDR1 is SGHKS, CDR2 YYEKEE (reference sequence). CDR3 sequence: CASSQWQGSSYEQYF. CDR3 nucleotide sequence: TGCGCCAGCAGCCAATGGCAGGGGTCTTCCTACGAGCAGTACTTC.

The chain combines TRBV6-1 with TRBJ1-1; D unresolved. V was pared by 3 bases and J by 0 bases, with 5 bases between. Germline CDR1 is MNHNS and CDR2 is SASEGT. This CDR3 comprises 13 residues. The CDR3 sequence is CASSDKMNTEAFF. The CDR3 DNA follows: TGTGCCAGCAGTGACAAAATGAACACTGAAGCTTTCTTT.

This chain connects TRBV11-2 to TRBJ1-1; 9 bases are shared with TRBD1. The CDR3 has 15 residues. The J segment lost 1 base and the V segment lost 8 bases, leaving 8 bases of the junction unmatched. The germline V gene has CDR1 SGHAT and CDR2 FQNNGV. The CDR3 DNA reads as TGTGCCAGCTCCTTACAGGGGGCTTCGAACACTGAAGCTTTCTTT. Its translation: CASSLQGASNTEAFF.

The gene calls are TRBV9 and TRBJ2-5; 9 nucleotides agree with TRBD2. The germline V gene encodes CDR1 SGDLS and CDR2 YYNGEE. There are 19 residues in the CDR3. Trimming removed 4 bases from V and 5 bases from J; junction bases left unmatched: 21. CDR3 bases: TGTGCCAGCAGCACCCCACCGCTCCAAGCGGGAGGACCGTGGGAGACCCAGTACTTC. This encodes CASSTPPLQAGGPWETQYF.

The V call is TRBV5-5, the J call TRBJ2-5, with a tentative D call TRBD1 (5 bases). CDR1 and CDR2 from the germline V gene are SGHKS and YYEKEE (reference sequence). Trimming removed 4 bases from V and 2 bases from J, with 9 bases in between. CDR3 size: 13 residues. The CDR3 region has the DNA TGTGCCAGCAGCGCTAGGGGACAAGAGACCCAGTACTTC. As protein: CASSARGQETQYF.

This clone was recorded once. The chain combines TRBV5-3 with TRBJ2-5, with D tentatively TRBD1 (6 bases). The J call could be wrong; TRBJ2-7 is a better fit for the DNA end. TRBV5-3 is treated as an ORF (open reading frame) with a function not yet certain. This CDR3 is 13 amino acids long. The CDR3, as DNA: TGTGCCAGAAGCTTGGCCCAGGGGTGCGAGCAGTACTTC. Residues: CARSLAQGCEQYF.

The chain combines TRBV5-5 with TRBJ1-2; a possible D gene is TRBD1 (6 bases). Germline V lookup: CDR1 SGHKS, CDR2 YYEKEE (reference sequence). The length of the CDR3 is 15 residues. V lost 4 bases to trimming and J lost 7 bases, with 20 bases between them. CDR3 loop: CASSLEGGERGGYTF. The CDR3 nucleotides read TGTGCCAGCAGCCTCGAGGGGGGGGAGCGAGGTGGCTACACCTTC.

J is TRBJ2-7 and V is TRBV6-5; perhaps TRBD2 as D (6 bases). The length of the CDR3 is 13 residues. Germline V gene data show CDR1 as MNHEY and CDR2 as SVGAGI. Trimming left V 6 bases short and J 1 base short, with 10 bases between. This CDR3 is CASRRDFSYEQYF. The CDR3 bases are TGTGCCAGCAGACGGGACTTTTCCTACGAGCAGTACTTC.

The CDR3 spells CASSYRGNTEAFF. CDR3 in DNA: TGTGCCAGTAGTTACAGGGGGAACACTGAAGCTTTCTTT. The chain employs TRBV19 and TRBJ1-1; 7 bases align to TRBD1. The CDR3 loop spans 13 amino acids. Germline assignment: CDR1 LNHDA and CDR2 SQIVND (reference sequence). V shed 5 bases and J 1 base; nucleotides not matched to a gene: 1. The full variable domain, its missing parts supplied by reference TRBV19 and TRBJ1-1, is DGGITQSPKYLFRKEGQNVTLSCEQNLNHDAMYWYRQDPGQGLRLIYYSQIVNDFQKGDIAEGYSVSREKKESFPLTVTSAQKNPTAFYLCASSYRGNTEAFFGQGTRLTVV.

CDR3: CASSPATDEQYF. In DNA, the CDR3 is TGTGCCAGCAGCCCAGCGACCGACGAGCAGTACTTC. This sequence joins TRBV5-4 and TRBJ2-7; D is undetermined. Germline lookup yields CDR1 SGHNT and CDR2 YYREEE (reference sequence). Trimming stripped 4 bases from V and 5 bases from J, with 10 bases between. The CDR3 totals 12 residues.

The chain has TRBV2 and TRBJ1-5; the match to TRBD1 covers 9 bases. CDR3 length: 15 residues. The V segment lost 6 bases and the J segment 4 bases; nucleotides outside the gene matches: 7. Germline lookup yields CDR1 SNHLY and CDR2 FYNNEI. The CDR3 DNA reads TGTGCCAGCAGACCCTGGACAGGGGATAATCAGCCCCAGCATTTT. As protein: CASRPWTGDNQPQHF.

J is TRBJ2-5 and V is TRBV6-5; TRBD2 matches 11 bases. CDR3 length: 15 residues. Per germline, CDR1 MNHEY and CDR2 SVGAGI. V dropped 10 bases and J dropped 5; count of bases not matched to a gene: 12. The CDR3 reads CATTEGSGRGETQYF. CDR3 sequence (DNA): TGTGCCACCACAGAGGGTAGCGGGAGGGGGGAGACCCAGTACTTC.

The chain combines TRBV12-2 with TRBJ2-5; the table's D call of TRBD2 was not tested on the DNA. The end of the DNA is better explained by TRBJ2-7, so the J call may be wrong. TRBV12-2 is designated a pseudogene. There are 15 residues in the CDR3. The CDR3 DNA reads TGTGCAAGTCGCACCCCCACTAGTGAGAGCTACGAGCAGTACTTC. Its protein is CASRTPTSESYEQYF.

On this clone itself: One end of the junction varies from germline; a read error may be responsible. This chain uses TRBV7-9 with TRBJ2-3; D possibly corresponds to TRBD2 (5 bases). The germline V gene has CDR1 SEHNR and CDR2 FQNEAQ (reference sequence). The CDR3 sequence is 14 residues long. The CDR3 loop reads CSSSLSPGLDTQYF. Written as DNA, the CDR3 is TGTTCCAGCAGCCTCTCCCCGGGGTTGGATACGCAGTATTTT.

The V and J genes are TRBV6-1 and TRBJ1-2; D not certain. Between the trimmed V and J ends, which lost 6 bases and 1 base, there was a span of 12 bases. The CDR3 spans 14 residues. Germline assignment: CDR1 MNHNS and CDR2 SASEGT. CDR3 nucleotide sequence: TGTGCCAGCAGAAACCTACTTAATAACTATGGCTACACCTTC. As protein: CASRNLLNNYGYTF.

J is TRBJ2-7 and V is TRBV28, with TRBD1 identical over 9 bases. Per germline, CDR1 MDHEN and CDR2 SYDVKM. CDR3 length: 17 residues. J gave up 2 bases and V 5 bases, and 13 bases lay outside the gene matches. This chain's CDR3 is CASSRLPTGGITYEQYF. CDR3 bases: TGTGCCAGCAGTCGCCTCCCTACAGGGGGCATTACCTACGAGCAGTACTTC.

The chain combines TRBV6-1 with TRBJ2-7, with 7 bases identical to TRBD2. Germline V gene lookup returns CDR1 MNHNS and CDR2 SASEGT. The J segment lost 3 bases and the V segment lost 6 bases, leaving 5 bases of the junction unmatched. This CDR3 has 13 residues. As DNA, the CDR3 is TGTGCCAGCAGGGGGACTAACCTCTACGAGCAGTACTTC. This gives the protein CASRGTNLYEQYF.

The V call is TRBV5-4, the J call TRBJ1-1; possible D gene TRBD1, 6 bases. In germline, CDR1 is SGHNT, CDR2 YYREEE (reference sequence). Trimming removed 4 bases from V and 9 bases from J, with 10 bases in between. The CDR3 runs 11 residues. CDR3 in DNA: TGTGCCAGCAGCGCCCAGGGGAAAGCTTTCTTT. Protein: CASSAQGKAFF.

V and J are TRBV15 and TRBJ1-2; D uncertain. This CDR3 is 12 amino acids long. Trimming pared 3 bases from V and 6 bases from J, leaving 8 bases between. CDR1 is LNHNV and CDR2 is YYDKDF in the germline V gene (reference sequence). CDR3 residues: CATSSQRDGYTF. In nucleotides, the CDR3 is TGTGCCACCAGCAGCCAGAGGGATGGCTACACCTTC.